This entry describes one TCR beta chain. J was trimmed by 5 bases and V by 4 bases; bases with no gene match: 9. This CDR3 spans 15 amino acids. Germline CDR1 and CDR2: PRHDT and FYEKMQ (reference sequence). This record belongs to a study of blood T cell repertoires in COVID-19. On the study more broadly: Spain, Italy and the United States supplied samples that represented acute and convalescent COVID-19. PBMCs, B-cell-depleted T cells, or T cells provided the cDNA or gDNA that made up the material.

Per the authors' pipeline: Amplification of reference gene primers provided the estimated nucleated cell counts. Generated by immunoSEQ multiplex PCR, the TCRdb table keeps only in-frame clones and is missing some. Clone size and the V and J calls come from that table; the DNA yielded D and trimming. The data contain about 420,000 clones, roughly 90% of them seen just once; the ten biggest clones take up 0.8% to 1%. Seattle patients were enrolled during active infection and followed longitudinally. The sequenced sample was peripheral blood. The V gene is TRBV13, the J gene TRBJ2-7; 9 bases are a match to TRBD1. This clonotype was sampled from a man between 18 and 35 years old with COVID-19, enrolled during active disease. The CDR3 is CASSSPRDRDNEQYF. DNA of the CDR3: TGTGCCAGCAGCTCCCCCCGGGACAGGGACAACGAGCAGTACTTC.